The 10 T cell receptor beta chains below come from one sample, sequenced in a study of T cell repertoires in aging, cancer and after chemotherapy (dated by TCRdb to between 2018 and 2021). TCR beta rearrangements were amplified from genomic DNA isolated from peripheral blood, not from sorted cells or RNA. TCRdb names Illumina MiSeq as the instrument used. Rearranged TRB sequences spanning V, D and J segments were amplified by multiplex touch-down PCR using a mixed TRB-A/B primer pool. TCRdb took the public reads, trimmed them with fastp at Q25, ran MiXCR for clone calling and kept in-frame beta chains. Every CDR3 protein is listed once, alongside the most common genes and DNA of its rows. Present in this sample are over a thousand distinct CDR3 sequences, approximately 25% of which were seen just once. The leading ten clones occupy roughly 22% of the sample. Material for sequencing was blood. The receptors originated from a human donor with a blood cancer.

This clonotype is labeled as large. This sequence joins TRBV19 and TRBJ2-1, with TRBD2 identical over 7 bases. J gave up 9 bases and V 5 bases, and 4 bases lay outside the gene matches. The CDR3 is 12 residues long. Germline V gene sequence: CDR1 LNHDA, CDR2 SQIVND (reference sequence). CDR3 region: CASSPTSSEQFF. Written as DNA, the CDR3 is TGTGCCAGTAGTCCGACTAGCAGTGAGCAGTTCTTC.

This chain connects TRBV29-1 to TRBJ2-3; 8 bases are shared with TRBD2. This CDR3 region has 16 residues. The V gene's germline CDR1 is SQVTM and CDR2 ANQGSEA. V was clipped by 7 bases and J by 1 base; unmatched bases: 13. In nucleotides, the CDR3 is TGCAGCGCTCCCGGGACTAGTGGGGGGGGCACAGATACGCAGTATTTT. Amino acids: CSAPGTSGGGTDTQYF.

Details on this clonotype: A much larger clone sits a single nucleotide away, making a read error possible. The conserved final phenylalanine or tryptophan is absent from the CDR3, which likely points to a read error. The chain joins TRBV12-3 or TRBV12-4 to TRBJ1-5; tentative D call: TRBD1 (6 bases). The CDR3 runs 14 residues. Between the trimmed V and J ends, which lost 3 bases and 4 bases, there was a span of 10 bases. DNA of the CDR3: TGTGCCAGCAGTTTTGGGGGGGCGAATCAGCCCCAGCATTCT. This sequence encodes CASSFGGANQPQHS.

This rearrangement joins TRBV24-1 to TRBJ2-2; no clear D gene. CDR1 KGHDR and CDR2 SFDVKD come from the germline V gene. The length of the CDR3 is 15 residues. Trimming cost V 3 bases and J 3 bases, with 10 bases left between them. The CDR3: CATSDARADTGELFF. The CDR3 region has the DNA TGTGCCACCAGTGATGCCCGGGCGGACACCGGGGAGCTGTTTTTT.

This clonotype is categorized as medium-sized. This chain uses TRBV12-3 or TRBV12-4 with TRBJ1-1; 7 bases fit TRBD1. The CDR3 is made up of 15 amino acids. V shed 5 bases, J shed 7 bases, and the junction held 13 bases outside the gene matches. As DNA, the CDR3 is TGTGCCAGCAGTCCCCTTATAGGGGGCAGGGTTGAAGCTTTCTTT. Protein product: CASSPLIGGRVEAFF.

This clonotype is large. A junction end diverges from the germline sequence, so it may reflect a read error. The V gene is TRBV13, the J gene TRBJ2-7; D uncertain. CDR1 is PRHDT and CDR2 is FYEKMQ in the germline V gene (reference sequence). The CDR3 loop spans 14 amino acids. The CDR3 DNA is TGTGCCAGCAGCCCCGGGTTCGACTCCCACGAGCAGTACTTC. As protein: CASSPGFDSHEQYF. Together with reference TRBV13 and TRBJ2-7, the CDR3 gives the full variable domain: AAGVIQSPRHLIKEKRETATLKCYPIPRHDTVYWYQQGPGQDPQFLISFYEKMQSDKGSIPDRFSAQQFSDYHSELNMSSLELGDSALYFCASSPGFDSHEQYFGPGTRLTVT.

This chain uses TRBV27 with TRBJ2-2; D could derive from TRBD1 or TRBD2 (5 bases each). The CDR3 has 15 residues. V lost 7 bases to trimming and J lost 3 bases, with 15 bases between them. Germline CDR1 MNHEY, CDR2 SMNVEV (reference sequence). CDR3 nucleotide sequence: TGTGCCAGCAACCGGGACCCCGGGGACACCGGGGAGCTGTTTTTT. Translated, it gives CASNRDPGDTGELFF.

By share, this clonotype counts as large. The V call is TRBV30, the J call TRBJ2-3; 7 bases are a match to TRBD2. The CDR3 is 14 amino acids. From germline, CDR1 is GTSNPN and CDR2 SVGIG (reference sequence). V was clipped by 2 bases and J by 4 bases; unmatched bases: 6. As DNA, the CDR3 is TGTGCCTGGAGTTCAGGGCGGGAGCCAGATACGCAGTATTTT. Protein sequence: CAWSSGREPDTQYF.

Remarks on this clonotype: A much more abundant neighbour one base away suggests this may be a read error. CDR3 sequence reads: CASTLFDKQFF. CDR3 bases: TGTGCCAGCACCCTCTTCGATAAGCAGTTCTTC. The chain joins TRBV6-2 or TRBV6-3 to TRBJ2-1; D is unresolved. The V end was cut by 7 bases, the J end by 11 bases, with 12 bases between. Looked up from germline, CDR1 is MNHEY and CDR2 is SVGEGT. The CDR3 sequence is 11 residues long.

By share, this clonotype counts as medium-sized. The chain carries TRBV7-9 and TRBJ2-7, with 9 bases aligning to TRBD1. With 5 bases clipped from V and 6 bases from J, the junction kept 8 bases outside the gene matches. The length of the CDR3 is 14 residues. Germline assignment: CDR1 SEHNR and CDR2 FQNEAQ (reference sequence). CDR3 protein: CASSPVWDRVEQYF. The CDR3 DNA follows: TGTGCCAGCAGCCCAGTATGGGACAGGGTCGAGCAGTACTTC.